This T cell receptor (beta chain) was identified in a study of T cell responses to AZD1222 COVID-19 vaccine. Only in-frame clones appear in the TCRdb table, and some are missing; sequencing was by immunoSEQ multiplex PCR. The repertoire includes 120,000 or so clones, 92% of them detected once, and around 1.7% sits in the top ten. Trimming cost V 9 bases and J 2 bases; bases outside gene matches: 3. CDR3 size: 13 residues. In germline, CDR1 is SNHLY, CDR2 FYNNEI. To note about this clone: Its matching antigen is unknown.

Findings and caveats of the study: Donors were chiefly white British, with a greater number of females, and clonal diversity was perhaps underestimated. Two AZD1222 doses significantly raised spike-specific TCR breadth and depth over controls. Repertoires were obtained only post-peak T cell response.

The rearrangement joins TRBV2 to TRBJ1-2; TRBD1 matches 10 bases. This TCR was sampled from an adult in good health. The starting material was peripheral blood, obtained on day 0 of AZD1222 vaccination. CDR3 in amino acids: CARRTGGNYGYTF. In DNA form, the CDR3 reads TGTGCCAGGAGGACAGGGGGAAACTATGGCTACACCTTC.